The T cell receptor (beta chain) described here comes from a study of OX40 agonist ivuxolimab in advanced cancers. For the study at large: Patients got intravenous ivuxolimab at 0.01 to 10 mg/kg every 2 weeks.

General study points: The mean number of expanded clones was higher in CD8+ T cells than in CD4+.

Patients who had autoimmune disease history or got systemic immunosuppression were left out. Using immunoSEQ multiplex PCR, the repertoire was profiled, and TCRdb retains in-frame clones only, with some absent. This sample carries under 60,000 clones, about 82% of them seen once, and the ten largest clones take 3.5% to 4%. About this clone itself: Its antigen is undetermined.

The CDR3 extends over 14 amino acids. Trimming cost V 5 bases and J 0 bases, with 8 bases left between them. Germline CDR1 is LNHDA and CDR2 is SQIVND (reference sequence). The source material was CD4+ or CD8+ T cells sorted from blood, sampled in a trial of the OX40 agonist ivuxolimab. The sequence was collected from an adult with an advanced solid tumor such as melanoma, head and neck, liver or kidney cancer. This chain connects TRBV19 to TRBJ1-5; D call uncertain. CDR3 amino acids: CASSVGNSNQPQHF. In nucleotides, the CDR3 is TGTGCCAGTAGTGTAGGGAATAGCAATCAGCCCCAGCATTTT.